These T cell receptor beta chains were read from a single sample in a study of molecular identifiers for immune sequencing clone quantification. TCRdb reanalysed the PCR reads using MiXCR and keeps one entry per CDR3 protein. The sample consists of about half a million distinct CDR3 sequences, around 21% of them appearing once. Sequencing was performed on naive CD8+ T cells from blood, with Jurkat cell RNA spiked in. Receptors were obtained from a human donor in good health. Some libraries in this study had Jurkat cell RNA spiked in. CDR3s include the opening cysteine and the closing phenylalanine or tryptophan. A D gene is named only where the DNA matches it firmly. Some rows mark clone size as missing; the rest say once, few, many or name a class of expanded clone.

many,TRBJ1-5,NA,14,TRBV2,TGTGCCAGCAGGGAGACCAAAAGCAATCAGCCCCAGCATTTT,CASRETKSNQPQHF
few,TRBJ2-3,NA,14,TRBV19,TGTGCCAGTAGTATAACGGCTAGCAAAGATACGCAGTATTTT,CASSITASKDTQYF
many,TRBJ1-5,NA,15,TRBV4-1,TGCGCCAGCAGCCAAGATAATGGGGGCAATCAGCCCCAGCATTTT,CASSQDNGGNQPQHF
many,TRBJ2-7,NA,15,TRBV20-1,TGCAGTGCTAGAGACGGGGGCTACGGTTCCTACGAGCAGTACTTC,CSARDGGYGSYEQYF
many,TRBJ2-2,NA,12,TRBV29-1,TGCAGCGTTGATCCTAACACCGGGGAGCTGTTTTTT,CSVDPNTGELFF
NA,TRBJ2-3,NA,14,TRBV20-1,TGCAGTGCTAGTCCGGCGCAGGTTACAGATACGCAGTATTTT,CSASPAQVTDTQYF
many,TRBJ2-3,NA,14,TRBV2,TGTGCCAGCAGTGCGGCAGGGATCACAGATACGCAGTATTTT,CASSAAGITDTQYF
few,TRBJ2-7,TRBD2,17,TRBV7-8,TGTGCCAGCAGCTTCTCGACTAGCGGGGGTCCCTCCTACGAGCAGTACTTC,CASSFSTSGGPSYEQYF
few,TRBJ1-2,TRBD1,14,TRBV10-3,TGTGCCATCGCCCCTGGAACAGGGGGCTATGGCTACACCTTC,CAIAPGTGGYGYTF
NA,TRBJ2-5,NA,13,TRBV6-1,TGTGCCAGCAGTGAAGCGACGAAGTCGACCCAGTACTTC,CASSEATKSTQYF
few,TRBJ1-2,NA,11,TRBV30,TGTGCCTGGAGTGTAGACTATGGCTACACCTTC,CAWSVDYGYTF
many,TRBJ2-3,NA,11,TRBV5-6,TGTGCCAGCAGCTCTTCCTCCGCGCAGTATTTT,CASSSSSAQYF
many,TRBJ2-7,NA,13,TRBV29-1,TGCAGCGTCGGCGGGACAGACTCCTACGAGCAGTACTTC,CSVGGTDSYEQYF
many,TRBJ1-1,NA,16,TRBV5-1,TGCGCCAGCAGCTTGGTTGGGGGCGGGGTCGGCACTGAAGCTTTCTTT,CASSLVGGGVGTEAFF
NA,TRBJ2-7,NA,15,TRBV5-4,TGTGCCAGCAGCTTCGGGACCAGCCTGACCTACGAGCAGTACTTC,CASSFGTSLTYEQYF
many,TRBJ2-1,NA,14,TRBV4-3,TGCGCCAGCAGCCAAGATCGCCTTCACAATGAGCAGTTCTTC,CASSQDRLHNEQFF
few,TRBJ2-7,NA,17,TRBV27,TGTGCCAGCAGTTTATCGGCCGGGACACAGAGCTCCTACGAGCAGTACTTC,CASSLSAGTQSSYEQYF
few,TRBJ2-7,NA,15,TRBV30,TGTGCCTGGAGAGACTCACCAGGTGTGGCCTACGAGCAGTACTTC,CAWRDSPGVAYEQYF
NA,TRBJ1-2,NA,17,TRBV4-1,TGCGCCAGCAGCCCGGACAGAGTCAGCTCAGCTAACTATGGCTACACCTTC,CASSPDRVSSANYGYTF
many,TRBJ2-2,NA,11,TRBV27,TGTGCCAGCAGCCCCGCGGGGGAGCTGTTTTTT,CASSPAGELFF
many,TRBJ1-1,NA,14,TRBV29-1,TGCAGCGTTTATACAGGGAGAGGGAACACTGAAGCTTTCTTT,CSVYTGRGNTEAFF
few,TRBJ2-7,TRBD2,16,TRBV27,TGTGCCAGCAGTCCCCCGGGACTAGCGGCAAACTACGAGCAGTACTTC,CASSPPGLAANYEQYF
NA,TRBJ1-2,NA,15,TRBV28,TGTGCCAGCAGACCCTACAGGGTCCGAGCACTTGGCTACACCTTC,CASRPYRVRALGYTF
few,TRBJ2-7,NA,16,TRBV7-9,TGTGCCAGCAGCTTAGTAGTTTCAGCCTACTCCTACGAGCAGTACTTC,CASSLVVSAYSYEQYF
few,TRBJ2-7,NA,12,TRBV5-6,TGTGCCAGCAGCTTGGAGGAATACGAGCAGTACTTC,CASSLEEYEQYF
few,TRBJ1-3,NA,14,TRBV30,TGTGCCTGGAGTGCTGGGGTTTCTGGAAACACCATATATTTT,CAWSAGVSGNTIYF
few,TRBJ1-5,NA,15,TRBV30,TGTGCCTGGAGTATGGTTGGCAGATACAATCAGCCCCAGCATTTT,CAWSMVGRYNQPQHF
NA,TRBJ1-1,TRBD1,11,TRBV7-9,TGTGCCGGGACAGGGTCCACTGAAGCTTTCTTT,CAGTGSTEAFF
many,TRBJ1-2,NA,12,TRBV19,TGTGCCAGTATCTGGGGAGACTATGGCTACACCTTC,CASIWGDYGYTF
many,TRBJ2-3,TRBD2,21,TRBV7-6,TGTGCCAGCAGCTTAGACAGCCCCGTAGCGGGGGGCTTAACTAGCACAGATACGCAGTATTTT,CASSLDSPVAGGLTSTDTQYF
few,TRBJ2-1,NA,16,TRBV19,TGTGCCAGTAGTATAAAAGCGGGTTTGGCGGCTGATGAGCAGTTCTTC,CASSIKAGLAADEQFF
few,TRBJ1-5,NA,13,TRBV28,TGTGCCAGCATTCGGGGGTATAATCAGCCCCAGCATTTT,CASIRGYNQPQHF
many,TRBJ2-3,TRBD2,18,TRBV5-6,TGTGCCAGCAGCTTGGGCCCAATGGCAGCGGGGGAGACAGATACGCAGTATTTT,CASSLGPMAAGETDTQYF
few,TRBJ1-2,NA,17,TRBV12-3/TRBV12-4,TGTGCCAGCAGCCTAACCGGTGGCATTATCATTGACGAGGGCTACACCTTC,CASSLTGGIIIDEGYTF
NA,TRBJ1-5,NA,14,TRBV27,TGTGCCAGCAGTTTGAAGGGCTTCAATCAGCCCCAGCATTTT,CASSLKGFNQPQHF
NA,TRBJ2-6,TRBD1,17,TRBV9,TGTGCCAGCAGCGACAGACAGGGGTCCTCTGGGGCCAACGTCCTGACTTTC,CASSDRQGSSGANVLTF
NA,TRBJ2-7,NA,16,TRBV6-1,TGTGCCAGCAGTGAAGCTGGGCCTCCCTTCTCCTACGAGCAGTACTTC,CASSEAGPPFSYEQYF
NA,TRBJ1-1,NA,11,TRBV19,TGTACCAGTACGGTGGGGACTGAAGCTTTCTTT,CTSTVGTEAFF
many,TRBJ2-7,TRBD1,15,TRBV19,TGTGCCAGTAAATTCTCCGGGACAGGGGGCCTCGAGCAGTACTTC,CASKFSGTGGLEQYF
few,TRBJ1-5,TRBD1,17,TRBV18,TGTGCCAGCTCACCACCTGGGACAGGGGGAATAAGTCAGCCCCAGCATTTT,CASSPPGTGGISQPQHF
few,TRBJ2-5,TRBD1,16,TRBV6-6,TGTGCCAGCACTGTCCCCGGGGGACAGGTCCAAGAGACCCAGTACTTC,CASTVPGGQVQETQYF
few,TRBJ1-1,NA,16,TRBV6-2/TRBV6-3,TGTGCCAGCAGTTACTCGAGGGCAGACCTGAACACTGAAGCTTTCTTT,CASSYSRADLNTEAFF
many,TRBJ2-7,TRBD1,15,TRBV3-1,TGTGCCAGCAGCCCAGGTCGGGACAGTCAATACGAGCAGTACTTC,CASSPGRDSQYEQYF
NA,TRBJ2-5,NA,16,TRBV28,TGTGCCAGCAGAACACGACAGGTCGGAGAGAGAGAGACCCAGTACTTC,CASRTRQVGERETQYF
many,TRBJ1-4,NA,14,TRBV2,TGTGCCAGCAGTGTTAGCGACCTGATCGAAAAACTGTTTTTT,CASSVSDLIEKLFF